The clone carrying this T cell receptor (beta chain) appeared a single time. Its specificity is unknown. In germline, CDR1 is SGHVS, CDR2 FQNEAQ. V was pared by 7 bases and J by 5 bases, with 14 bases between. The CDR3 contains 13 residues. Genomic DNA served as template for TCR beta VDJ and CDR3 profiling. TCRdb independently ran MiXCR on the reads; one entry per CDR3 protein. This repertoire shows some 180,000 distinct CDR3 sequences, about 60% found once; its top ten account for about 44%. This sample was taken from a study of CD8+CD57+ T cells in acquired aplastic anemia. Study context: The DNA of sorted CD4+ and CD8+ cells averaged 3.2 ug.

Study observations and caveats: Patients showed no significant difference from controls in CD8+ Simpson's diversity. Found in both controls and patients were around 31 CD8+ CDR3 sequences.

Selection for sequencing was limited to patients who had shown CD8+CD57+ cell expansion by flow cytometry. There were no patients without severe acquired aplastic anemia. The rearrangement links TRBV7-8 to TRBJ2-5, with D perhaps matching TRBD1 or TRBD2 (6 bases each). Sequenced: sorted CD4+, CD8+, or CD8+CD57+ T cells (not recorded which) from PBMCs. The TCR was taken from a human donor with aplastic anemia. The CDR3 spells CASNYRAGETQYF. CDR3 coding DNA: TGTGCCAGCAATTACAGGGCGGGGGAGACCCAGTACTTC.